These T cell receptor beta chains were read from a single sample in a study of blood T cell repertoires in COVID-19. Here immunoSEQ multiplex PCR was the method, and the copy in TCRdb shows in-frame clones only, minus some. The sample has about 140,000 clones; about 76% are singletons. Sequencing was performed on peripheral blood. Source of these receptors: a man older than 75 with acute or convalescent COVID-19. The CDR3 runs from the conserved cysteine through the conserved F or W. A D gene is named only where the DNA matches it firmly.

d_call: TRBD2; v_call: TRBV6-6; cdr3_aa: CASSPLAGGWVTGELFF
d_call: .; v_call: TRBV5-1; cdr3_aa: CASRSDGDYGYTF
d_call: TRBD1; v_call: TRBV19; cdr3_aa: CASSIVGTGREAFF
d_call: TRBD1; v_call: TRBV19; cdr3_aa: CASSVRGTGITYEQYF
d_call: .; v_call: TRBV19; cdr3_aa: CASSPPSEGVNQPQHF
d_call: .; v_call: TRBV30; cdr3_aa: CAWDTGIGQPQHF
d_call: .; v_call: TRBV4-2; cdr3_aa: CASSQEQNSPLHF
d_call: TRBD1; v_call: TRBV28; cdr3_aa: CASSTRTGANTEAFF
d_call: .; v_call: TRBV18; cdr3_aa: CASSPAALLNYEQYF
d_call: .; v_call: TRBV27; cdr3_aa: CASSLYPEGSPLHF
d_call: .; v_call: TRBV2; cdr3_aa: CASSYAGASNQPQHF
d_call: TRBD1; v_call: TRBV27; cdr3_aa: CASSLDRDHNSPLHF
d_call: TRBD1; v_call: TRBV18; cdr3_aa: CASSPGTGQREQYF
d_call: .; v_call: TRBV6-6; cdr3_aa: CASSLSGETQYF
d_call: TRBD2; v_call: TRBV7-3; cdr3_aa: CASSPRRVSGGNTGELFF
d_call: TRBD1; v_call: TRBV4-2; cdr3_aa: CASSPRDSNTEAFF
d_call: .; v_call: TRBV7-2; cdr3_aa: CASSFQGIGYEQYF
d_call: .; v_call: TRBV10-1; cdr3_aa: CASSESKGRGNYEQYF
d_call: .; v_call: TRBV3-1/TRBV3-2; cdr3_aa: CASSQDRGSYGYTF
d_call: TRBD2; v_call: TRBV2; cdr3_aa: CASSLMRGASYEQYF
d_call: .; v_call: TRBV4-3; cdr3_aa: CASSQVRGSHNQPQHF
d_call: .; v_call: TRBV27; cdr3_aa: CASRKTDQETQYF
d_call: TRBD1; v_call: TRBV4-1; cdr3_aa: CASRDSGTASYEQYF
d_call: TRBD1; v_call: TRBV15; cdr3_aa: CATRGQGPQETQYF
d_call: .; v_call: TRBV4-1; cdr3_aa: CASSHANAPLHF
d_call: .; v_call: TRBV7-2; cdr3_aa: CASSLRSSYNSPLHF
d_call: .; v_call: TRBV6-2/TRBV6-3; cdr3_aa: CASSYSSDYEQYF
d_call: .; v_call: TRBV7-3; cdr3_aa: CASSSQRGQPQHF
d_call: TRBD1; v_call: TRBV2; cdr3_aa: CASKGTGNTGELFF
d_call: TRBD1; v_call: TRBV7-9; cdr3_aa: CASSSSLSGTGGRGYTF
d_call: .; v_call: TRBV20-1; cdr3_aa: CSAASLEAFF
d_call: .; v_call: TRBV6-5; cdr3_aa: CASKGGGEQYF
d_call: TRBD1; v_call: TRBV10-3; cdr3_aa: CAISPGTGANTEAFF
d_call: .; v_call: TRBV11-2; cdr3_aa: CASSLRETGANVLTF
d_call: .; v_call: TRBV5-4; cdr3_aa: CASSPQGAVSTDTQYF
d_call: .; v_call: TRBV29-1; cdr3_aa: CSVSPYEQFF
d_call: TRBD1; v_call: TRBV20-1; cdr3_aa: CSARETGGPYF
d_call: .; v_call: TRBV12-3/TRBV12-4; cdr3_aa: CASSRGGYTEAFF
d_call: .; v_call: TRBV30; cdr3_aa: CACRQDYNSPLHF
d_call: .; v_call: TRBV5-1; cdr3_aa: CASSPGVRSSYNSPLHF
d_call: .; v_call: TRBV27; cdr3_aa: CASSGRFPGANVLTF
d_call: TRBD1; v_call: TRBV13; cdr3_aa: CASSSSYRGNTEAFF